The clone carrying this TCR beta chain turned up a few times. The antigen remains undetermined. This specimen comes from a study of T-cell reconstitution after alpha-beta-depleted transplantation in children. Unique molecular identifiers were used in preparing the TCRbeta library. Each CDR3 protein gets one entry after TCRdb re-called the PCR reads with MiXCR. The sample yields fewer than 550,000 distinct CDR3 sequences, about 10% seen once. The study's findings and limits: Several hundred graft clones that had expanded were reportedly the source of alpha-beta T cells about two months after transplant. One year after transplant, T-cell counts and diversity came mostly from newly produced T cells. Day-60 TCRbeta diversity that was high in some patients was derived from surviving recipient T cells and thymic progenitors.

The junction had 12 bases not matched to a gene; V was cut back by 6 bases and J by 5 bases. This CDR3 contains 15 residues. In germline, CDR1 is SQVTM, CDR2 ANQGSEA. This chain uses TRBV29-1 with TRBJ2-5, with 10 nucleotides matching TRBD2. This sample comprised PBMCs, obtained before TCRalphabeta/CD19-depleted stem cell transplant. The receptor was isolated from a child aged 2 to 10 with inherited bone marrow failure, due to receive a stem cell transplant. The CDR3 region is CSVGGAGGPIETQYF. The CDR3 DNA is TGCAGCGTGGGGGGAGCGGGAGGGCCCATTGAGACCCAGTACTTC. Variable domain in full (rest from reference TRBV29-1 and TRBJ2-5): SAVISQKPSRDICQRGTSLTIQCQVDSQVTMMFWYRQQPGQSLTLIATANQGSEATYESGFVIDKFPISRPNLTFSTLTVSNMSPEDSSIYLCSVGGAGGPIETQYFGPGTRLLVL.